Listed here are 2 T cell receptor beta chains from one sample, sequenced in a study of T cell repertoires in cytomegalovirus infection. TCRdb reprocessed the reads with MiXCR, giving one entry per CDR3 protein. The sample holds roughly 150,000 distinct CDR3 sequences; about a sixth are singletons and the top ten take approximately 18%. The sample consisted of CD8+ T cells from PBMCs. These TCRs come from a human donor in good health (CMV status not recorded). Some clones in this sample may be carry-over from other donors' samples.

The chain joins TRBV6-2 or TRBV6-3 to TRBJ2-1, with TRBD2 as a possible D gene (6 bases). Trimming removed 2 bases from V and 4 bases from J, with 15 bases in between. Germline V gene sequence: CDR1 MNHEY, CDR2 SVGEGT. The length of the CDR3 is 16 residues. The CDR3 DNA is TGTGCCAGCAGTTACAACGAAGCGGGCCCTTACAATGAGCAGTTCTTC. This gives the protein CASSYNEAGPYNEQFF.

This rearrangement joins TRBV2 to TRBJ2-1, with 11 nucleotides matching TRBD2. V lost 3 bases and J lost 10; bases outside the gene matches: 5. CDR1 SNHLY and CDR2 FYNNEI come from the germline V gene. This CDR3 has 14 amino acids. Here the CDR3 DNA reads TGTGCCAGCAGTGAGGCCGGGACTAGCGGCGAGCAGTTCTTC. Translating gives CASSEAGTSGEQFF.